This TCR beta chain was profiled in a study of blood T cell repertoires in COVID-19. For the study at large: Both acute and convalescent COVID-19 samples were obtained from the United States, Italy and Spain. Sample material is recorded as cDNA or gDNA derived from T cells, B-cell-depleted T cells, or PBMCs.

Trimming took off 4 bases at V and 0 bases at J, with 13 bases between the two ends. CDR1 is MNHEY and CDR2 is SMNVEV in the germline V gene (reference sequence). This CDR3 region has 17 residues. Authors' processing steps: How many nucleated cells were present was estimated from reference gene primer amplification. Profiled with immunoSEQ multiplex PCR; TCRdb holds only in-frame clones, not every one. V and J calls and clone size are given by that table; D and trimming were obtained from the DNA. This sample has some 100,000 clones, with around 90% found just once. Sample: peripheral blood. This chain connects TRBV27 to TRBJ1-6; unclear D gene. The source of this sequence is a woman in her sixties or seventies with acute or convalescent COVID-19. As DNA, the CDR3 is TGTGCCAGCAGTTCCTCCGGCCTAGCCTCCTATAATTCACCCCTCCACTTT. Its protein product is CASSSSGLASYNSPLHF.